Presented here are 20 T cell receptor beta chains from one specimen sequenced in a study of early T cells in non-severe SARS-CoV-2 infection. TCRdb analysed the 5' RACE reads with MiXCR anew, one entry per CDR3 protein. The repertoire includes 50,000 to 65,000 distinct CDR3 sequences, roughly a sixth of them detected once, and about 8.4% sits in the top ten. The starting material was whole blood, obtained at baseline. These receptors came from an adult who was a healthcare worker with PCR-confirmed SARS-CoV-2 infection or an uninfected control (not recorded which).

This clonotype was picked up a small number of times. V and J are TRBV12-3 or TRBV12-4 and TRBJ2-1; tentatively, D is TRBD2 (5 bases). With 6 bases removed from V and 14 bases from J, the gap between germline ends came to 17 bases. The CDR3 covers 12 residues. Written as DNA, the CDR3 is TGTGCCAGCAGCCCCTTGAGGGAAGGAGAGTTCTTC. Translating it yields CASSPLREGEFF.

This chain joins TRBV10-3 and TRBJ1-2, with D perhaps matching TRBD1 (6 bases). Looked up from germline, CDR1 is ENHRY and CDR2 is SYGVKD. V was shortened by 3 bases and J by 2 bases, with 10 bases between the two germline ends. The CDR3 totals 14 residues. CDR3 region: CAISDAGANYGYTF. CDR3 in DNA: TGTGCCATCAGTGACGCGGGGGCGAACTATGGCTACACCTTC.

This clonotype appeared a few times. The J gene is TRBJ2-7, the V gene TRBV7-9, with a possible D match to TRBD2 (6 bases). Germline V gene data show CDR1 as SEHNR and CDR2 as FQNEAQ (reference sequence). The V end lost 5 bases, the J end lost 5 bases, and 16 bases lay between the germline ends. The CDR3 runs 14 residues. The CDR3 DNA sequence: TGTGCCAGCAGCCCAGGAGGGCCTCTAGACGAGCAGTACTTC. This sequence encodes CASSPGGPLDEQYF.

This rearrangement joins TRBV5-5 to TRBJ1-1, with 8 bases fitting TRBD1. This CDR3 is 15 amino acids long. Germline lookup yields CDR1 SGHKS and CDR2 YYEKEE (reference sequence). V lost 4 bases, J lost 6 bases, and 11 bases stayed unmatched. This CDR3 is CASSHPDRGVAEAFF. In nucleotides, the CDR3 is TGTGCCAGCAGCCATCCCGACAGGGGAGTGGCTGAAGCTTTCTTT.

V is TRBV20-1 and J is TRBJ2-3; D is ambiguous. The CDR3 spans 14 residues. The germline CDR1 and CDR2 sequences are DFQATT and SNEGSKA (reference sequence). Trimming took 3 bases from V and 2 from J, leaving 12 bases between them. CDR3 sequence reads: CSARLGGNTDTQYF. CDR3 DNA sequence: TGCAGTGCTAGGCTCGGTGGAAACACAGATACGCAGTATTTT.

This clonotype was observed at least ten times. This chain uses TRBV27 with TRBJ2-7; D remains unclear. CDR1 is MNHEY, CDR2 SMNVEV, per germline (reference sequence). V lost 3 bases, J lost 2 bases, and 8 bases lay in between. CDR3 size: 13 residues. The CDR3, as DNA: TGTGCCAGCAGTTTTGGTAGTACCTACGAGCAGTACTTC. Amino acid sequence: CASSFGSTYEQYF.

J is TRBJ1-4 and V is TRBV13; no definite D call. V was pared by 0 bases and J by 5 bases, with 10 bases between. This CDR3 is 15 amino acids long. The germline CDR1 and CDR2 sequences are PRHDT and FYEKMQ (reference sequence). The CDR3 protein is CASSLGTSANEKLFF. The CDR3 nucleotides read TGTGCCAGCAGCTTAGGGACCTCAGCGAATGAAAAACTGTTTTTT.

CDR3 loop: CASSLTGTGGSPLHF. The CDR3 coding sequence is TGTGCCAGCAGTTTAACCGGGACAGGGGGATCACCCCTCCACTTT. This chain joins TRBV12-3 or TRBV12-4 and TRBJ1-6; 11 bases align to TRBD1. The CDR3 consists of 15 residues. Unmatched junction bases numbered 4, after V lost 2 bases and J lost 10 bases.

The chain joins TRBV19 to TRBJ2-3; weak D call: TRBD2 (6 bases). The CDR3 is 16 residues long. The germline CDR1 and CDR2 sequences are LNHDA and SQIVND (reference sequence). Trimming cost V 5 bases and J 4 bases, with 19 bases left between them. CDR3 sequence (DNA): TGTGCCAGTAGTCCCCAGCGGGTTCATTTTTCAGATACGCAGTATTTT. This encodes CASSPQRVHFSDTQYF.

By its share, this clonotype is medium-sized. The chain links TRBV7-9 to TRBJ1-3; a weak D match, TRBD1 (5 bases). Germline CDR1 and CDR2: SEHNR and FQNEAQ (reference sequence). V lost 6 bases, J lost 0 bases, and 15 bases lay in between. This CDR3 contains 16 residues. The CDR3 protein is CASRRKGPSSGNTIYF. CDR3 DNA: TGTGCCAGCAGAAGAAAGGGACCGAGCTCTGGAAACACCATATATTTT.

In its sample, this clonotype was seen a few times. The CDR3: CASTTGVGAFGNQPQHF. The CDR3 DNA reads as TGTGCCAGCACCACAGGGGTAGGGGCCTTCGGTAATCAGCCCCAGCATTTT. The chain recombines TRBV6-6 with TRBJ1-5; 7 positions match TRBD1. The CDR3 has 17 residues. Germline V gene lookup returns CDR1 MNHNY and CDR2 SVGAGI (reference sequence). V shed 7 bases and J 4 bases; nucleotides not matched to a gene: 16.

Concerning this clonotype itself: Germline is not matched at one junction end, which may reflect a read error. J is TRBJ1-1 and V is TRBV29-1; TRBD1 aligns across 7 bases. This CDR3 has 13 amino acids. Germline loops: CDR1 SQVTM, CDR2 ANQGSEA. The CDR3 coding sequence is TGCAGCGTAGAAGACAGGGTAAACACTGAAGCTTTCTTT. This codes for CSVEDRVNTEAFF.

This clonotype came up a few times. The V gene is TRBV20-1, the J gene TRBJ2-3, with unresolved D. This CDR3 region has 15 residues. CDR1 is DFQATT and CDR2 is SNEGSKA in the germline V gene (reference sequence). The V gene lost 2 bases and the J gene lost 1 base, with 13 bases spanning the gap. In DNA, the CDR3 is TGCAGTGCTAGAAAGACCGGGCCACGCACAGATACGCAGTATTTT. It yields the protein CSARKTGPRTDTQYF.

In this sample, this clonotype turned up many times. The chain is built from TRBV6-6 and TRBJ1-4; possibly TRBD1 for D (5 bases). Germline V CDR1 and CDR2: MNHNY, SVGAGI (reference sequence). The ends were cut back, 0 bases at V and 0 bases at J, with 5 bases in the middle. The CDR3 is 15 residues long. Here the CDR3 DNA reads TGTGCCAGCAGTTACTCGGGGGCAACTAATGAAAAACTGTTTTTT. Protein sequence: CASSYSGATNEKLFF.

This clonotype occurred a few times. The chain is built from TRBV6-6 and TRBJ1-3; no clear D gene. V was pared by 0 bases and J by 8 bases, with 14 bases between. The germline V gene has CDR1 MNHNY and CDR2 SVGAGI (reference sequence). This CDR3 comprises 15 residues. The CDR3 reads CASSYSPQPIDTIYF. The CDR3 coding sequence is TGTGCCAGCAGTTACTCGCCCCAACCGATTGACACCATATATTTT.

This clonotype has a handful of counts. This rearrangement joins TRBV18 to TRBJ2-1, with 8 nucleotides matching TRBD2. The trim removed 3 bases at V and 2 bases at J, leaving 6 bases unmatched. From germline, CDR1 is KGHSH and CDR2 LQKENI. The CDR3 sequence is 16 residues long. The CDR3 region is CASSPRAGVAYNEQFF. CDR3 coding DNA: TGTGCCAGCTCACCCAGAGCGGGAGTGGCCTACAATGAGCAGTTCTTC.

The sample holds many counts of this clonotype. This chain uses TRBV7-6 with TRBJ2-3; 10 positions match TRBD2. This CDR3 has 14 amino acids. Trimming removed 5 bases from V and 8 bases from J; junction bases left unmatched: 7. Germline assignment: CDR1 SGHVS and CDR2 FNYEAQ. CDR3 region: CASSPSGGAGTQYF. In DNA form, the CDR3 reads TGTGCCAGCAGCCCCAGCGGGGGGGCCGGTACGCAGTATTTT.

The sample holds many counts of this clonotype. The chain employs TRBV7-8 and TRBJ1-2, with TRBD1 matching over 8 bases. The V segment lost 5 bases and the J segment 4 bases; nucleotides outside the gene matches: 12. The germline CDR1 and CDR2 sequences are SGHVS and FQNEAQ. The CDR3 contains 16 residues. CDR3 nucleotide sequence: TGTGCCAGCAGCCCCATCCAGGGGGCGCTTGGCTATGGCTACACCTTC. This translates into CASSPIQGALGYGYTF.

J is TRBJ2-7 and V is TRBV25-1; no clear D gene. This CDR3 contains 15 residues. Looked up from germline, CDR1 is MGHDK and CDR2 is SYGVNS. V shed 4 bases and J shed 3 bases, with 16 bases lying between them. The CDR3 DNA reads as TGTGCCAGCAGTGTCGCACCCGGCTCCATCTACGAGCAGTACTTC. It specifies CASSVAPGSIYEQYF.

A few counts support this clonotype. At one end the junction does not follow the germline gene, possibly because of a read error. The V and J genes are TRBV5-1 and TRBJ1-3, with TRBD1 matching 8 bases. The CDR3 contains 16 residues. Germline values: CDR1 SGHRS, CDR2 YFSETQ. This CDR3 is CASSSQGQASGNTIYF. The DNA for the CDR3 is TGTGCCAGCAGCTCCCAGGGACAGGCCTCTGGAAACACCATATATTTT.